Below are 10 T cell receptor beta chains sequenced from a single sample in a study of PD-L1 blockade in urothelial cancer. Measured with immunoSEQ multiplex PCR; TCRdb has only the in-frame clones, and not every one. The profile covers roughly 120,000 clones, with about four fifths appearing a single time and 2.5% to 4% taken by the ten largest. Time point described: pretreatment peripheral blood. Sequenced here: PBMCs, sampled around atezolizumab (anti-PD-L1) treatment. These receptors all come from a man between 50 and 59 years old with urothelial cancer.

CDR3 amino acids: CASTILGTANTEAFF. CDR3 DNA sequence: TGTGCCAGCACCATATTAGGGACAGCGAACACTGAAGCTTTCTTT. The J gene is TRBJ1-1, the V gene TRBV18; the match to TRBD1 covers 7 bases. Germline V CDR1 and CDR2: KGHSH, LQKENI. V gave up 8 bases and J gave up 1 base; unmatched junction bases: 10. There are 15 residues in the CDR3. The whole variable domain, filled in from reference TRBV18 and TRBJ1-1, reads NAGVMQNPRHLVRRRGQEARLRCSPMKGHSHVYWYRQLPEEGLKFMVYLQKENIIDESGMPKERFSAEFPKEGPSILRIQQVVRGDSAAYFCASTILGTANTEAFFGQGTRLTVV.

The V call is TRBV28, the J call TRBJ2-1; no clear D gene. The CDR3 extends over 11 amino acids. The germline V gene encodes CDR1 MDHEN and CDR2 SYDVKM. V was pared by 8 bases and J by 6 bases, with 8 bases between. The CDR3 DNA is TGTGCCAGCCGTAATCCCAATGAGCAGTTCTTC. Encoded protein: CASRNPNEQFF.

The chain links TRBV18 to TRBJ1-2; the D is unclear. Germline V gene data show CDR1 as KGHSH and CDR2 as LQKENI. The CDR3 runs to 16 residues. The V end was cut by 6 bases, the J end by 4 bases, with 21 bases between. Written as DNA, the CDR3 is TGTGCCAGCTCCAGCCCCGGCGGGGTGGGTGCCTATGGCTACACCTTC. This encodes CASSSPGGVGAYGYTF.

The chain links TRBV7-9 to TRBJ2-5; D perhaps matches TRBD1 (6 bases). CDR3 length equals 15 residues. V dropped 7 bases and J dropped 2 bases, with 17 bases sitting between them. Germline V gene data show CDR1 as SEHNR and CDR2 as FQNEAQ (reference sequence). This CDR3 is CASTVGGVRQETQYF. CDR3 in DNA: TGTGCCAGCACGGTAGGGGGAGTTAGACAAGAGACCCAGTACTTC. Variable domain in full (rest from reference TRBV7-9 and TRBJ2-5): DTGVSQNPRHKITKRGQNVTFRCDPISEHNRLYWYRQTLGQGPEFLTYFQNEAQLEKSRLLSDRFSAERPKGSFSTLEIQRTEQGDSAMYLCASTVGGVRQETQYFGPGTRLLVL.

Concerning this clone: Germline is not matched at one junction end, which may reflect a read error. The rearrangement uses TRBV7-7 and TRBJ2-2; TRBD2 agrees at 10 bases. The CDR3 totals 16 residues. Germline V lookup: CDR1 SSHAT, CDR2 FNYEAQ (reference sequence). The CDR3 reads CASSLRTSGTTGELFF. CDR3 nucleotides: TGTGCTAGCAGCTTAAGGACTAGCGGAACCACCGGGGAGCTGTTTTTT.

CDR3 in DNA: TGCGCCAGCAGTGAGTTCGGGTCGGCGGGACTCTACAATGAGCAGTTCTTC. Translation gives CASSEFGSAGLYNEQFF. This sequence joins TRBV10-1 and TRBJ2-1, with D perhaps TRBD2 (6 bases). Germline V gene lookup returns CDR1 WNHNN and CDR2 SYGVQD (reference sequence). The CDR3 covers 17 residues. The V and J ends lost 1 base and 3 bases respectively, with 16 bases between them.

The chain links TRBV28 to TRBJ2-3; D is perhaps TRBD2 (6 bases). V was shortened by 3 bases and J by 2 bases, with 15 bases between the two germline ends. The germline gives CDR1 MDHEN, CDR2 SYDVKM. CDR3 length: 16 amino acids. In DNA, the CDR3 is TGTGCCAGCAGTTTGGAGGGGCCAGGTAACACAGATACGCAGTATTTT. Residues: CASSLEGPGNTDTQYF.

The chain links TRBV6-1 to TRBJ1-1; D is perhaps TRBD1 (5 bases). Germline V lookup: CDR1 MNHNS, CDR2 SASEGT. V was pared by 6 bases and J by 4 bases, with 15 bases between. The CDR3 length is 14 residues. DNA for the CDR3: TGTGCCAGCAGCCATCTGGGGGGAGCCACTGAAGCTTTCTTT. Residues: CASSHLGGATEAFF.

The V gene is TRBV28, the J gene TRBJ2-7; D ambiguous. Looked up from germline, CDR1 is MDHEN and CDR2 is SYDVKM. Trimming shortened V by 2 bases and J by 2 bases, and 10 bases separated the two germline ends. The CDR3 spans 14 residues. The CDR3 bases are TGTGCCAGCAGTTTACTACCTTTAACCTACGAGCAGTACTTC. Amino acids: CASSLLPLTYEQYF. Full variable domain (outside the CDR3, taken from reference TRBV28 and TRBJ2-7): DVKVTQSSRYLVKRTGEKVFLECVQDMDHENMFWYRQDPGLGLRLIYFSYDVKMKEKGDIPEGYSVSREKKERFSLILESASTNQTSMYLCASSLLPLTYEQYFGPGTRLTVT.

The chain combines TRBV11-2 with TRBJ2-5; D may be TRBD1 (6 bases). Looked up from germline, CDR1 is SGHAT and CDR2 is FQNNGV. V lost 3 bases and J 0 bases, leaving 14 bases between the germline ends. There are 16 residues in the CDR3. As DNA, the CDR3 is TGTGCCAGCAGCTTTGGCGCCGGGACAAACCAAGAGACCCAGTACTTC. Its protein is CASSFGAGTNQETQYF.